The sequence of this T cell receptor beta chain was determined in a study of blood T cell repertoires in COVID-19. V was clipped by 4 bases and J by 7 bases, with 12 bases between them. There are 12 residues in the CDR3. Germline-derived CDR1 and CDR2 are SGDLS and YYNGEE. Only in-frame clones appear in the TCRdb table, and some are missing; sequencing was by immunoSEQ multiplex PCR. There are more than 120,000 clones in the sample; approximately 89% occur only once, and 1.5% to 2% lies in the top ten. The sample comprised peripheral blood. The chain combines TRBV9 with TRBJ2-7; the D is unclear. The sequence came from a human donor in a cohort sampled during active COVID-19. CDR3 bases: TGTGCCAGCAGCCCCCACGGTGAGGAGCAGTACTTC. The encoded protein is CASSPHGEEQYF. Complete variable domain (other parts from reference TRBV9 and TRBJ2-7): DSGVTQTPKHLITATGQRVTLRCSPRSGDLSVYWYQQSLDQGLQFLIQYYNGEERAKGNILERFSAQQFPDLHSELNLSSLELGDSALYFCASSPHGEEQYFGPGTRLTVT.